The next 12 T cell receptor beta chains were all read from a single sample in a study of CD4 T cells in relation to SARS-CoV-2 and coronaviruses. Their antigens are not known. Only in-frame clones appear in the TCRdb table, and some are missing; sequencing was by immunoSEQ multiplex PCR. The sample contains about 36,000 clones, around 77% of which appear only once. Sequenced sample: memory CD4+ T cells from PBMCs, cultured in vitro. All receptors derive from an adult with COVID-19.

The chain uses TRBV6-1 and TRBJ2-5; D is unresolved. Trimming removed 0 bases from V and 5 bases from J, with 10 bases in between. This CDR3 region has 14 residues. CDR1 is MNHNS and CDR2 is SASEGT in the germline V gene. The CDR3 DNA reads as TGTGCCAGCAGTGAAGCGGGTAGCTTGGAGACCCAGTACTTC. This codes for CASSEAGSLETQYF.

The chain uses TRBV5-4 and TRBJ2-7; possibly TRBD2 for D (6 bases). Germline-derived CDR1 and CDR2 are SGHNT and YYREEE (reference sequence). Trimming took 0 bases from V and 0 from J, leaving 13 bases between them. The CDR3 spans 16 residues. In DNA, the CDR3 is TGTGCCAGCAGCTTGGGGATTAGCGGTAGCTCCTACGAGCAGTACTTC. Protein: CASSLGISGSSYEQYF.

The chain combines TRBV18 with TRBJ2-4, with 7 positions matching TRBD1. Germline CDR1 KGHSH, CDR2 LQKENI. J gave up 1 base and V 4 bases, and 4 bases lay outside the gene matches. The CDR3 spans 15 residues. The CDR3 nucleotides are TGTGCCAGCTCACAAACGACAGGGGCCAAAAACATTCAGTACTTC. This gives the protein CASSQTTGAKNIQYF.

J is TRBJ2-7 and V is TRBV3-1 (or the pseudogene TRBV3-2); no firm D call. The CDR3 runs 12 residues. In germline, CDR1 is LGHDT, CDR2 YNNKEL (reference sequence). Between the trimmed V and J ends, which lost 4 bases and 4 bases, there was a span of 8 bases. The DNA for the CDR3 is TGTGCCAGCAGCCCCCAACATTACGAGCAGTACTTC. Its protein product is CASSPQHYEQYF.

Here the CDR3 reads CASSLQQGAYEKLFF. The CDR3, as DNA: TGTGCCAGCAGTTTACAGCAGGGGGCTTATGAAAAACTGTTTTTT. This chain links TRBV28 with TRBJ1-4; 8 positions agree with TRBD1. V shed 2 bases and J 6 bases; nucleotides not matched to a gene: 5. Per the germline V gene, CDR1 is MDHEN and CDR2 is SYDVKM. This CDR3 comprises 15 residues.

The chain links TRBV24-1 to TRBJ1-2; no reliable D call. V was pared by 4 bases and J by 4 bases, with 12 bases between. CDR1 is KGHDR and CDR2 is SFDVKD in the germline V gene. This CDR3 contains 14 residues. CDR3 nucleotide sequence: TGTGCCACCAGTGAGCCCCCAGCCTCCTATGGCTACACCTTC. It is translated as CATSEPPASYGYTF.

The J gene is TRBJ2-3, the V gene TRBV7-9; no clear D. V gave up 5 bases and J gave up 2 bases, with 17 bases separating them. This CDR3 spans 16 amino acids. CDR1 is SEHNR and CDR2 is FQNEAQ in the germline V gene (reference sequence). CDR3 in DNA: TGTGCCAGCAGCCCAACGAGTACCCTAAACACAGATACGCAGTATTTT. Its translation: CASSPTSTLNTDTQYF. Full variable domain (missing parts from reference TRBV7-9 and TRBJ2-3): DTGVSQNPRHKITKRGQNVTFRCDPISEHNRLYWYRQTLGQGPEFLTYFQNEAQLEKSRLLSDRFSAERPKGSFSTLEIQRTEQGDSAMYLCASSPTSTLNTDTQYFGPGTRLTVL.

This chain links TRBV28 with TRBJ1-6; possibly TRBD1 for D (6 bases). V dropped 2 bases and J dropped 3 bases, with 11 bases sitting between them. From germline, CDR1 is MDHEN and CDR2 SYDVKM. The CDR3 runs to 16 residues. CDR3 sequence: CASSLATGHYNSPLHF. The CDR3 DNA reads as TGTGCCAGCAGTTTAGCCACGGGACACTATAATTCACCCCTCCACTTT.

V and J are TRBV3-1 (or the pseudogene TRBV3-2) and TRBJ1-5; possible D gene TRBD1, 6 bases. This CDR3 has 15 residues. Germline lookup yields CDR1 LGHDT and CDR2 YNNKEL (reference sequence). Trimming took off 0 bases at V and 7 bases at J, with 13 bases between the two ends. CDR3 sequence (DNA): TGTGCCAGCAGCCAAGACCCCAGGGGTAACCAGCCCCAGCATTTT. Protein product: CASSQDPRGNQPQHF.

The chain combines TRBV6-2 or TRBV6-3 with TRBJ2-7; D call uncertain. Trimming took 4 bases from V and 2 from J, leaving 12 bases between them. Germline V gene data show CDR1 as MNHEY and CDR2 as SVGEGT. There are 14 residues in the CDR3. The CDR3 nucleotides read TGTGCCAGCAGTTCACCAGTGGAAACCTACGAGCAGTACTTC. Its protein is CASSSPVETYEQYF.

This chain joins TRBV5-4 and TRBJ1-4, with a tentative D call TRBD1 (6 bases). The CDR3 runs 15 residues. CDR1 is SGHNT and CDR2 is YYREEE in the germline V gene (reference sequence). Trimming took off 4 bases at V and 5 bases at J, with 15 bases between the two ends. The CDR3 here is CASSRDRTPNEKLFF. CDR3 DNA: TGTGCCAGCAGCCGCGACAGGACCCCCAATGAAAAACTGTTTTTT.

This sequence joins TRBV2 and TRBJ1-1; tentative D call: TRBD1 (5 bases). This CDR3 spans 15 amino acids. V was shortened by 7 bases and J by 0 bases, with 15 bases between the two germline ends. Germline V gene lookup returns CDR1 SNHLY and CDR2 FYNNEI. DNA of the CDR3: TGTGCCAGCAATAGTCTTCAGGGCCTGAACACTGAAGCTTTCTTT. As protein: CASNSLQGLNTEAFF.